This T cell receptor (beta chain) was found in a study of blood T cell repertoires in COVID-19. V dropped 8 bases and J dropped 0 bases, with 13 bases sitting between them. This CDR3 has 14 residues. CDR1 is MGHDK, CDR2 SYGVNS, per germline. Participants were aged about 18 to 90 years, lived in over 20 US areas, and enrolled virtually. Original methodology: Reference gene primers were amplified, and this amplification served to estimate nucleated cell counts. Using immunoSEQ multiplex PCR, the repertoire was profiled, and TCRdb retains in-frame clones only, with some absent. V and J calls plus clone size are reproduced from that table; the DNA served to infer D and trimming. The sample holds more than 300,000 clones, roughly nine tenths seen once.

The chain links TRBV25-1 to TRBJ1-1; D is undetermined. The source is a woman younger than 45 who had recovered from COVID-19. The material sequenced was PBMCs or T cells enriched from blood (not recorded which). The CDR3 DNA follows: TGTGCCAGCCGATCTTCGGGGTTGAACACTGAAGCTTTCTTT. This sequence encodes CASRSSGLNTEAFF.